This T cell receptor (beta chain) was recorded in a study of blood T cell repertoires in COVID-19. Study context: From the United States, Italy and Spain came samples of acute and convalescent COVID-19.

Using immunoSEQ multiplex PCR, the repertoire was profiled, and TCRdb retains in-frame clones only, with some absent. The table records over 200,000 clones, about 86% of them present only once. The receptor was isolated from a woman aged 50 to 60 in a cohort exposed to, infected with or recovered from COVID-19 (not recorded which). The specimen was PBMCs or T cells enriched from blood (not recorded which).

The CDR3 bases are TGCGCCAGCAGCCAACGGGGCACTGAAGCTTTCTTT. Translating gives CASSQRGTEAFF. The chain combines TRBV4-1 with TRBJ1-1; D is uncertain. The CDR3 is 12 residues long. Trimming took off 2 bases at V and 4 bases at J, with 5 bases between the two ends. CDR1 MGHRA and CDR2 YSYEKL come from the germline V gene.